Described below is a single TCR beta chain sequence and its context. Its antigen is not known. It was cDNA, reverse transcribed from extracted RNA, that served as the sequencing template. Sequencing used immunoSEQ multiplex PCR; TCRdb keeps in-frame clones, though not all of them. The data show just over 150,000 clones, just over 65% seen once. The data were taken from a study of CD8+ T cells in alopecia areata. For the study at large: Treated patients received oral tofacitinib, 5 to 10 mg twice daily.

Treatment described: oral pan-JAK inhibitor, 5-10 mg twice daily. CDR3 length: 14 residues. Germline lookup yields CDR1 SQVTM and CDR2 ANQGSEA. V lost 7 bases to trimming and J lost 6 bases; unmatched junction nucleotides: 9. Whole-study results and caveats: In lesional scalp, particularly from alopecia totalis/universalis, clonality was higher than in normal scalp.

The rearrangement uses TRBV29-1 and TRBJ1-5; 10 bases are shared with TRBD1. The sequencing used CD4+ T cells sorted from blood, collected at week 4, from a patient treated with tofacitinib. The TCR was taken from a human donor with alopecia areata. This CDR3 is CSAKTGGESQPQHF. DNA for the CDR3: TGCAGCGCAAAGACAGGGGGCGAGAGTCAGCCCCAGCATTTT.